This T cell receptor (beta chain) was recorded in a study of blood T cells in healthy people across ages. Study results and caveats: Significant beta diversity loss was already apparent by age around 40, declining roughly linearly.

About this clonotype: Its antigen is still unknown.

The length of the CDR3 is 14 residues. The ends lost 6 bases at V and 1 base at J; junction bases unmatched: 5. CDR1 is MNHEY and CDR2 is SMNVEV in the germline V gene (reference sequence). Peripheral blood was drawn, approximately 9.4 milliliters per donor. Using a J-beta primer mix together with a sample-barcoded 5' primer, a second PCR was run for about 7 to 12 cycles. CDR3-containing paired-end reads numbered at least 3 million in each sample. TCRdb ran MiXCR on the 5' RACE reads and lists one entry per CDR3 protein. The data contain 1.5 million or so distinct CDR3 sequences, less than 45% of them singletons.

The chain employs TRBV27 and TRBJ1-2; TRBD1 agrees at 7 bases. Material: blood. This TCR derives from a woman aged 18-30 years in good health. CDR3 in amino acids: CASRPQGDNYGYTF. The DNA of the CDR3 is TGTGCCAGCAGACCTCAGGGGGATAACTATGGCTACACCTTC.